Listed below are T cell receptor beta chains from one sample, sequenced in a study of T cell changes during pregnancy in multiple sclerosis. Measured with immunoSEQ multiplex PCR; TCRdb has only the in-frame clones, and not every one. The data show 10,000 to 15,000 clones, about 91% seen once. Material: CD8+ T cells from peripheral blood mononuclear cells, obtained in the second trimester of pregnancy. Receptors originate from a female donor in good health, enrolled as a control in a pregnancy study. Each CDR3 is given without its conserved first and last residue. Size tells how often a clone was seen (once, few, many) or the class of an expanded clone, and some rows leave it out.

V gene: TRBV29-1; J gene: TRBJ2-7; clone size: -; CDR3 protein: SVAPGGLEQY
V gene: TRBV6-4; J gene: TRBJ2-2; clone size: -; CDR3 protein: ASSEGDTGELF
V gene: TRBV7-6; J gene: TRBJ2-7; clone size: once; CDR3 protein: ASSHGTSNEQY
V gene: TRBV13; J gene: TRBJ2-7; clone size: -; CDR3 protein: ASSLGDRGPDYEQY
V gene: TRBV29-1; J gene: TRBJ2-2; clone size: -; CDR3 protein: SVEGLGSGELF
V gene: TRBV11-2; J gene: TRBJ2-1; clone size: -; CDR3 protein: ASLFSGGREQF
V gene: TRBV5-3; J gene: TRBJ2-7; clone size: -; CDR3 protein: ARSLDSYSYEQY
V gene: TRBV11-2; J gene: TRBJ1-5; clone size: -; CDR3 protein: ASSLDPRQPQH
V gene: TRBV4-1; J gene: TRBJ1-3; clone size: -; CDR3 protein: ASSQVAGQGSNTIY
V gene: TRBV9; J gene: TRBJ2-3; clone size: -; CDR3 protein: ASSVELARTDTQY
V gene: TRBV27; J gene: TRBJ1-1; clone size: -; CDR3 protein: ASSLHRGGTEAF
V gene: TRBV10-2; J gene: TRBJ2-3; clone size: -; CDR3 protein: ASSPSTSSSDTQY
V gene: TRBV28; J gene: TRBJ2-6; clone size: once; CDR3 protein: ASSFLSGASGANVLT
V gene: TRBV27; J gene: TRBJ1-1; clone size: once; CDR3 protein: ASSPILSNRAGTEAF
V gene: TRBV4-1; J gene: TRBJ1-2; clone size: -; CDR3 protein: ASSQVTYRNPT
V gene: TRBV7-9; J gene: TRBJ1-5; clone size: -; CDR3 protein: ASSTSEDQPQH
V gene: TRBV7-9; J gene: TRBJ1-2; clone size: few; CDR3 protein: ASSPGGIYGYT
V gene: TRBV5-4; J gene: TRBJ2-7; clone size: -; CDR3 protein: ASSVSESYEQY
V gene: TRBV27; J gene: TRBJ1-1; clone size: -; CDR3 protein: ASRYQGINTEAF
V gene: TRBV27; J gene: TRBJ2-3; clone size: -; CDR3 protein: ASSFAGSTDTQY
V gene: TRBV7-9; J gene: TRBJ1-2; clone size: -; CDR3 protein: AGRQVANYGYT
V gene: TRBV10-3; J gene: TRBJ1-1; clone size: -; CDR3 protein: AIGGDPQGAF
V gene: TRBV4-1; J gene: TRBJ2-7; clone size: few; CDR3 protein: ASSQETSGSYEQY
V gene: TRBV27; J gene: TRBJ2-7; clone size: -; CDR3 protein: ASSPGLAGGFWNEQY
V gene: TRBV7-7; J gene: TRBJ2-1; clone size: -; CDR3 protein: ASSPGDSYNEQF
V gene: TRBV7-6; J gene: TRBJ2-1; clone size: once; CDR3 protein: ASSFLDREPEQF
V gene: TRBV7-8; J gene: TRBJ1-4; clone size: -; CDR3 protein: ASSLTGENEKLF
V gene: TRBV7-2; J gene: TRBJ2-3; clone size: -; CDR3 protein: ASSQGRAGWGTDTQY
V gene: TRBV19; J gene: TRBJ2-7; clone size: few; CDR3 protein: ASSTLEGLAGWEQY
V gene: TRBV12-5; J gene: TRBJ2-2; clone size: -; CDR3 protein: ASGLVGRGGRDTGELF
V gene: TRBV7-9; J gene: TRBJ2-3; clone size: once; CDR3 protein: ASRAADTQY
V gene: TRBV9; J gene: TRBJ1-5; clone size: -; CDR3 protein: ASSVGSGGPLSNQPQH
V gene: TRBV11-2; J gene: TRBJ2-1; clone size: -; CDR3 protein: ASSPKRNEQF
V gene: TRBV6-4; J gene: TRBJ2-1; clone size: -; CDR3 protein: ASSLGGLQRDSYNEQF
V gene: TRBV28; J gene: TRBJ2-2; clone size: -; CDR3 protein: ASSLPRTGRLF
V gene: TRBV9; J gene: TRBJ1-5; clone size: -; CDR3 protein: ASSPTGAKAQPQH
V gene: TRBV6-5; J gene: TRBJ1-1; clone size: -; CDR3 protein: ASSYSWANTEAF
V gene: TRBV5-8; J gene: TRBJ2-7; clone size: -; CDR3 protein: ASGTAKYEQY
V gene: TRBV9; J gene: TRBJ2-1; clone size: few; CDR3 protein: ASSRSGSGSSYNEQF
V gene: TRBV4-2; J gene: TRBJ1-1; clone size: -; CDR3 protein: ASSARQTSNTEAF
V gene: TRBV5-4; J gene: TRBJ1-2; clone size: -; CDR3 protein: ASSFPGQTSNYGYT
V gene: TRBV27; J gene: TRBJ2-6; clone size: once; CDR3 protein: ASSSTRLSGANVLT
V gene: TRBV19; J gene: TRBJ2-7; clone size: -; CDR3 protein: ASSASRDNSYEQY
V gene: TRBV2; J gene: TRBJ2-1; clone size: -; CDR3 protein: ASSRASPPYNEQF
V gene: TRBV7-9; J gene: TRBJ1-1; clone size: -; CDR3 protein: ASSPNTVTNTEAF
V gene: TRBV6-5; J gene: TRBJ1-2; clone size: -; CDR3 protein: ASSTQGADYGYT
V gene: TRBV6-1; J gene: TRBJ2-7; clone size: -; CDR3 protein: ASSGEGAKNEQY
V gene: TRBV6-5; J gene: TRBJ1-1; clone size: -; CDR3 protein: ASRPGFSTEAF
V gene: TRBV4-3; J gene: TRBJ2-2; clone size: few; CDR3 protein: ASSQERGMGSELF
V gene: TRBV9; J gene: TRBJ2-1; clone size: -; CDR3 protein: ASSGPLAPPRYNEQF
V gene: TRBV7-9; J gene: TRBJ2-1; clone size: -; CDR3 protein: ASSSGGSNEQF
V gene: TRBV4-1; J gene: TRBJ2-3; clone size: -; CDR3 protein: ASSQEATSVPDTQY
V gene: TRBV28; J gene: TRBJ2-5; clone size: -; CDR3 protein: ASSFRGETQY
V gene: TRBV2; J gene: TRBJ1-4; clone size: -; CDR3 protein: ASRESAGQGILANEKLF
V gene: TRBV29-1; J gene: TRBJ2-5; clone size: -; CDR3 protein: SVEEAGQREFGETQY
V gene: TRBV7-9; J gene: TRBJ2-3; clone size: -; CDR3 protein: ASRQSTGTDTQY
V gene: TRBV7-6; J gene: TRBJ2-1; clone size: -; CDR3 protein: ASSLSLGWVNEQF
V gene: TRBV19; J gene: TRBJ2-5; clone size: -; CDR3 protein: ASSIDSEETQY
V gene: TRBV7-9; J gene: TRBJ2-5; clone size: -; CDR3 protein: ASSLVRRQETQY
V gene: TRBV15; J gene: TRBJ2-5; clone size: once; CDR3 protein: ATSRTSGGDEETQY